This T cell receptor beta chain was recorded in a study of identical twins. With 3 bases removed from V and 6 bases from J, the gap between germline ends came to 9 bases. The CDR3 length is 12 residues. From the 5' RACE reads, TCRdb called clonotypes with MiXCR, one entry per CDR3 protein. Of some 760,000 distinct CDR3 sequences listed, over 15% were seen once; the top ten hold under 15%. This clonotype has only a few counts. The same sample was also studied in work on T cells expressing NK-cell markers. This second study notes: Seven of the eight sequenced donors were classified as HCMV-seropositive, and one was classified as seronegative. The dominant NKG2C+ clonotypes represented 1.0-7.0% of CD8+ T cells in five or six donors.

Sequenced sample: PBMCs. The clonotype was recovered from a woman aged 18-29 years in good health. V usage is TRBV12-3 or TRBV12-4 and J usage is TRBJ2-7; D is unclear. CDR3 in DNA: TGTGCCAGCAGTTTTGGGCGGCTCGAGCAGTACTTC. Its protein product is CASSFGRLEQYF.